This TCR beta chain was obtained from a study of low-dose radiotherapy and immunotherapy resistance in tumors. Overall study: Aspirin was administered orally at 300 mg daily for four cycles, commencing on cycle 1 day 1.

V was clipped by 4 bases and J by 6 bases; unmatched bases: 4. This CDR3 comprises 15 residues. Looked up from germline, CDR1 is MNHEY and CDR2 is SVGEGT. The authors amplified TCRs for 20 to 25 PCR cycles with a constant-region primer and a V-primer adapter. TCRdb ran MiXCR on the reads and lists one entry per CDR3 protein. The sample lists tens of thousands of distinct CDR3 sequences; roughly 31% were seen once. Time point noted: after trial treatment. The treatment here: LDRT plus nivolumab, ipilimumab, low-dose cyclophosphamide and aspirin (RACIN trial). The rearrangement joins TRBV6-2 or TRBV6-3 to TRBJ1-5; 12 positions match TRBD1. The input for sequencing was PBMCs, taken after low-dose radiotherapy plus immunotherapy. The clonotype was recovered from a male donor with rectosigmoid adenocarcinoma. The CDR3 DNA reads TGTGCCAGCAGTTTCGGGACAGGGGGCGTTCAGCCCCAGCATTTT. Its protein product is CASSFGTGGVQPQHF.